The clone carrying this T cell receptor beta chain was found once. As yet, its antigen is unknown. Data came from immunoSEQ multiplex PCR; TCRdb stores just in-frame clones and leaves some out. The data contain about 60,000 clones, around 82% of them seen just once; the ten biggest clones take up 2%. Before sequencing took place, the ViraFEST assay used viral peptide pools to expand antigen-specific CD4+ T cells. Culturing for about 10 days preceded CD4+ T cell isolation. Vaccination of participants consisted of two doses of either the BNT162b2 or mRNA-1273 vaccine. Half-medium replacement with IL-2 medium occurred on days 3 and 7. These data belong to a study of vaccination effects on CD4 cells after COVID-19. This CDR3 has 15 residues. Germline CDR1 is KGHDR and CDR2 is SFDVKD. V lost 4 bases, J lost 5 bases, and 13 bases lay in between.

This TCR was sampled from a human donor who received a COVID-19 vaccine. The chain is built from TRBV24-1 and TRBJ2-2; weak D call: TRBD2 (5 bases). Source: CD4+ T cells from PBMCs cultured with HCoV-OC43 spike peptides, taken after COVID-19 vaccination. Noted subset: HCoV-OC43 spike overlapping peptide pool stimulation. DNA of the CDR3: TGTGCCACCAGTGACCCGCGGCGGGCTACCGGGGAGCTGTTTTTT. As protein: CATSDPRRATGELFF.